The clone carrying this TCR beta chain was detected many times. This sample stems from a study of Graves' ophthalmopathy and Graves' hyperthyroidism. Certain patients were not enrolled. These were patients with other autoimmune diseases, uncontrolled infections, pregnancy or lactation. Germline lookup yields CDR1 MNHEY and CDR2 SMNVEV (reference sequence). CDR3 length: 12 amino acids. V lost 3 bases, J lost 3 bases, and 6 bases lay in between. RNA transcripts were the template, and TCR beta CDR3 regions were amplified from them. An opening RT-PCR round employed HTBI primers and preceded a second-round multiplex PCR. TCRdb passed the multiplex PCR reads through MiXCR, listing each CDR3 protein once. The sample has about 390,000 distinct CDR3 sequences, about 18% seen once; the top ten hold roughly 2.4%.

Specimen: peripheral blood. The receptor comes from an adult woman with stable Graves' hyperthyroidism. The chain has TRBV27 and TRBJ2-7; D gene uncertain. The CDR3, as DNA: TGTGCCAGCAGTTTTAAGGGCTACGAGCAGTACTTC. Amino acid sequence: CASSFKGYEQYF.